These 23 T cell receptor beta chains share one sample of origin, sequenced in a study of cytomegalovirus exposure and HLA in healthy donors. PCR used 60 Vbeta primers and 13 Jbeta primers. Clones were sequenced by immunoSEQ multiplex PCR, and TCRdb holds only the in-frame ones, with some missing. The profile shows around 130,000 clones, about three quarters of them singletons. Input material: PBMCs. The receptors were sampled from a human donor in good health.

This clone was detected a few times. V gene TRBV9 combines with J gene TRBJ2-7; 8 bases line up with TRBD2. After removal of 0 bases from V and 1 base from J, the junction contained 3 bases not matched to a gene. Germline V CDR1 and CDR2: SGDLS, YYNGEE. This CDR3 is 15 amino acids long. CDR3 sequence (DNA): TGTGCCAGCAGCGTAGCAGCGGGAGCTTCCTACGAGCAGTACTTC. This encodes CASSVAAGASYEQYF.

The genes are TRBV7-3 and TRBJ2-1; TRBD2 aligns across 7 bases. This CDR3 contains 14 residues. Germline CDR1 is SGHTA and CDR2 is FQGTGA. Trimming took 5 bases from V and 2 from J; bases not matched to a gene: 3. The CDR3 region has the DNA TGTGCCAGCAGCACACGGGGGGCCTACAATGAGCAGTTCTTC. This gives the protein CASSTRGAYNEQFF.

The table lists this clone with a count of one. The J gene is TRBJ2-7, the V gene TRBV7-2; D might be TRBD1 (6 bases). This CDR3 comprises 15 residues. V was trimmed by 5 bases and J by 4 bases, leaving 18 bases between them. CDR1 and CDR2 (germline): SGHTA, FQGNSA. The CDR3 nucleotides read TGTGCCAGCAGCCAAACAGGGTATTCCGTATACGAGCAGTACTTC. This sequence encodes CASSQTGYSVYEQYF.

V usage is TRBV5-4 and J usage is TRBJ2-1; D ambiguous. The CDR3 spans 13 residues. Per the germline V gene, CDR1 is SGHNT and CDR2 is YYREEE (reference sequence). The ends were cut back, 0 bases at V and 4 bases at J, with 5 bases in the middle. CDR3 amino acids: CASSLGPYNEQFF. CDR3 bases: TGTGCCAGCAGCTTGGGTCCGTACAATGAGCAGTTCTTC.

The sample holds a few counts of this clone. This chain connects TRBV5-5 to TRBJ1-1; a weak D match, TRBD1 (6 bases). CDR1 and CDR2 from the germline V gene are SGHKS and YYEKEE (reference sequence). V lost 4 bases, J lost 1 base, and 8 bases lay in between. The CDR3 runs 13 residues. The CDR3 nucleotides read TGTGCCAGCAGCCCACAGGGGAACACTGAAGCTTTCTTT. As protein: CASSPQGNTEAFF.

The rearrangement uses TRBV30 and TRBJ1-6; 8 bases are a match to TRBD1. Germline lookup yields CDR1 GTSNPN and CDR2 SVGIG (reference sequence). This CDR3 comprises 15 residues. J gave up 7 bases and V 2 bases, and 7 bases lay outside the gene matches. The CDR3 is CAWSRSRQGNSPLHF. DNA for the CDR3: TGTGCCTGGAGTCGGTCCCGACAGGGGAATTCACCCCTCCACTTT.

The rearrangement uses TRBV9 and TRBJ2-3, with TRBD2 matching 9 bases. CDR3 length: 16 residues. Trimming at V came to 3 bases and at J to 0 bases, leaving 5 bases not matched to a gene. Per the germline V gene, CDR1 is SGDLS and CDR2 is YYNGEE. CDR3 residues: CASSAPSGRSTDTQYF. The CDR3 DNA reads TGTGCCAGCAGCGCACCGAGCGGGAGGAGCACAGATACGCAGTATTTT. Looking up the rest from reference TRBV9 and TRBJ2-3 gives the full variable domain: DSGVTQTPKHLITATGQRVTLRCSPRSGDLSVYWYQQSLDQGLQFLIQYYNGEERAKGNILERFSAQQFPDLHSELNLSSLELGDSALYFCASSAPSGRSTDTQYFGPGTRLTVL.

The chain joins TRBV21-1 to TRBJ2-7; the table's TRBD2 call for D was not verified on the DNA. TRBV21-1 is flagged as a pseudogene. The CDR3 covers 16 residues. The CDR3 region has the DNA TGTGCCAGCAGCACCGCAACCACCAGTCGACCGTGTTGCGGGTACTTC. Protein product: CASSTATTSRPCCGYF.

The J gene is TRBJ1-5, the V gene TRBV4-2; 7 bases agree with TRBD1. Germline values: CDR1 LGHNA, CDR2 YNFKEQ. CDR3 length: 16 residues. Trimming cost V 1 base and J 7 bases; bases outside gene matches: 10. Here the CDR3 reads CASSQVETQGMQPQHF. DNA for the CDR3: TGTGCCAGCAGCCAAGTGGAGACACAGGGGATGCAGCCCCAGCATTTT.

This clone was found a few times. This chain joins TRBV7-8 and TRBJ1-1; a possible D gene is TRBD1 (6 bases). The germline V gene encodes CDR1 SGHVS and CDR2 FQNEAQ. This CDR3 contains 15 residues. V lost 5 bases, J lost 5 bases, and 18 bases lay in between. The CDR3, as DNA: TGTGCCAGCAGCACCCTCGGCAGGGGTGGTACTGAAGCTTTCTTT. Its protein product is CASSTLGRGGTEAFF. Full variable domain (missing parts from reference TRBV7-8 and TRBJ1-1): GAGVSQSPRYKVAKRGQDVALRCDPISGHVSLFWYQQALGQGPEFLTYFQNEAQLDKSGLPSDRFFAERPEGSVSTLKIQRTQQEDSAVYLCASSTLGRGGTEAFFGQGTRLTVV.

The chain joins TRBV7-3 to TRBJ2-5; 10 bases fit TRBD2. This CDR3 spans 18 amino acids. Germline values: CDR1 SGHTA, CDR2 FQGTGA. V lost 0 bases to trimming and J lost 0 bases; unmatched junction nucleotides: 7. In DNA, the CDR3 is TGTGCCAGCAGCTTAACGGGGTCTAGCGGGGGCAACCAAGAGACCCAGTACTTC. It yields the protein CASSLTGSSGGNQETQYF.

This sequence joins TRBV5-1 and TRBJ2-3; D might be TRBD2 (6 bases). The CDR3 is 16 residues long. Trimming took 0 bases from V and 2 from J, leaving 13 bases between them. CDR1 SGHRS and CDR2 YFSETQ come from the germline V gene. The CDR3 loop is CASSLGGTGTTDTQYF. For the CDR3, the DNA is TGCGCCAGCAGCTTGGGTGGGACTGGAACCACAGATACGCAGTATTTT.

CDR3 sequence reads: CASTSEVRGTEAFF. CDR3 nucleotides: TGTGCCAGTACCTCGGAGGTGAGGGGGACTGAAGCTTTCTTT. The chain links TRBV19 to TRBJ1-1; maybe TRBD1 (6 bases). The CDR3 is made up of 14 amino acids. Trimming pared 7 bases from V and 5 bases from J, leaving 17 bases between. Germline V gene data show CDR1 as LNHDA and CDR2 as SQIVND (reference sequence).

This chain links TRBV5-1 with TRBJ2-7, with TRBD1 as a possible D gene (6 bases). The V gene lost 4 bases and the J gene lost 5 bases, with 19 bases spanning the gap. The V gene's germline CDR1 is SGHRS and CDR2 YFSETQ. The CDR3 length is 15 residues. This chain's CDR3 is CASSLNRVGGNEQYF. DNA of the CDR3: TGCGCCAGCAGCCTGAACAGGGTTGGTGGTAACGAGCAGTACTTC. Based on the CDR3 plus reference TRBV5-1 and TRBJ2-7, the full variable domain is KAGVTQTPRYLIKTRGQQVTLSCSPISGHRSVSWYQQTPGQGLQFLFEYFSETQRNKGNFPGRFSGRQFSNSRSEMNVSTLELGDSALYLCASSLNRVGGNEQYFGPGTRLTVT.

The chain links TRBV30 to TRBJ2-1, with D tentatively TRBD1 (6 bases). The germline V gene has CDR1 GTSNPN and CDR2 SVGIG (reference sequence). V dropped 4 bases and J dropped 9 bases, with 10 bases sitting between them. This CDR3 has 11 residues. The CDR3 bases are TGTGCCTGGACTAGGGGGACTGAGCAGTTCTTC. This encodes CAWTRGTEQFF.

This clone has only one observation. V and J are TRBV4-3 and TRBJ1-1; D is undetermined. This CDR3 is built from 13 residues. Trimming shortened V by 3 bases and J by 3 bases, and 8 bases separated the two germline ends. Germline V lookup: CDR1 LGHNA, CDR2 YSLEER. Here the CDR3 DNA reads TGCGCCAGCAGCCAGACGGCGGACACTGAAGCTTTCTTT. Translation gives CASSQTADTEAFF.

The chain combines TRBV4-1 with TRBJ2-3, with 8 bases lining up with TRBD2. J gave up 4 bases and V 3 bases, and 12 bases lay outside the gene matches. From germline, CDR1 is MGHRA and CDR2 YSYEKL. This CDR3 has 17 residues. CDR3 nucleotides: TGCGCCAGCAGCCAGCTTATTCCACGGGGGGGCCCAGATACGCAGTATTTT. It encodes CASSQLIPRGGPDTQYF.

The genes are TRBV27 and TRBJ1-1, with 9 bases matching TRBD1. V lost 6 bases and J lost 0; bases outside the gene matches: 5. The CDR3 sequence is 15 residues long. CDR1 and CDR2 from the germline V gene are MNHEY and SMNVEV (reference sequence). CDR3 sequence (DNA): TGTGCCAGCAGGCCGGGACAGGGTGTGAACACTGAAGCTTTCTTT. As protein: CASRPGQGVNTEAFF.

This chain joins TRBV29-1 and TRBJ1-2; D is unresolved. The CDR3 is 13 residues long. Germline CDR1 is SQVTM and CDR2 is ANQGSEA. V lost 4 bases and J 4 bases, leaving 13 bases between the germline ends. As DNA, the CDR3 is TGCAGCGTTGTAGCCGTTAACGTCTATGGCTACACCTTC. Its protein product is CSVVAVNVYGYTF.

The chain links TRBV6-6 to TRBJ2-4, with 7 nucleotides matching TRBD1. V shed 2 bases, J shed 6 bases, and the junction held 10 bases outside the gene matches. The CDR3 extends over 16 amino acids. Germline CDR1 MNHNY, CDR2 SVGAGI (reference sequence). CDR3 sequence: CASSYRPDRERNIQYF. The CDR3 DNA reads as TGTGCCAGCAGTTACCGACCCGACAGGGAAAGAAACATTCAGTACTTC.

V and J are TRBV19 and TRBJ1-3; D is unclear. The CDR3 consists of 15 residues. V was cut by 6 bases and J by 2 bases, with 14 bases left in between. Per the germline V gene, CDR1 is LNHDA and CDR2 is SQIVND (reference sequence). CDR3 region: CASSRPLTAGNTIYF. In DNA, the CDR3 is TGTGCCAGTAGCAGGCCACTCACTGCTGGAAACACCATATATTTT.

There are a few counts of this clone. J is TRBJ2-7 and V is TRBV27; D is possibly TRBD2 (6 bases). CDR3 length: 13 residues. The V gene lost 4 bases and the J gene lost 6 bases, with 13 bases spanning the gap. Germline-derived CDR1 and CDR2 are MNHEY and SMNVEV (reference sequence). The CDR3 sequence: CASSSTTRGEQYF. The CDR3 DNA reads TGTGCCAGCAGTTCCACTACGCGGGGCGAGCAGTACTTC.

This chain uses TRBV6-6 with TRBJ2-2, with 9 bases matching TRBD1. The germline V gene has CDR1 MNHNY and CDR2 SVGAGI (reference sequence). This CDR3 region has 15 residues. V shed 6 bases and J 3 bases; nucleotides not matched to a gene: 5. As DNA, the CDR3 is TGTGCCAGCAGGCCGGACAGGGGAGACACCGGGGAGCTGTTTTTT. It yields the protein CASRPDRGDTGELFF.